This T cell receptor beta chain emerged from a study of blood T cell repertoires in COVID-19. Background on the study: From T cells, B-cell-depleted T cells, or PBMCs came the material, which was cDNA or gDNA.

This clone was detected only once. Authors' data handling: From reference gene primer amplification, estimates of nucleated cell counts were derived. The protocol was immunoSEQ multiplex PCR, while the TCRdb copy is restricted to in-frame clones and leaves out a portion. The DNA was the basis for D and trimming; V, J and clone size are from that table. This table holds about 210,000 clones, around 80% found once. V lost 8 bases and J 4 bases, leaving 20 bases between the germline ends. Germline V gene sequence: CDR1 MDHEN, CDR2 SYDVKM. The CDR3 is 15 amino acids. The chain recombines TRBV28 with TRBJ2-5, with a tentative D call TRBD1 (6 bases). The clonotype comes from a woman of 80 years or more with COVID-19, enrolled during active disease. What was sequenced was peripheral blood. The CDR3 DNA reads TGTGCCAGCGGGGGCCCTTCCGTAGGGCGAGAGACCCAGTACTTC. Protein sequence: CASGGPSVGRETQYF.